This T cell receptor beta chain stems from a study of vaccination and CD4 T cells after COVID-19. In germline, CDR1 is DFQATT, CDR2 SNEGSKA (reference sequence). V lost 1 base and J lost 8; bases outside the gene matches: 8. The CDR3 sequence is 14 residues long. This clonotype turned up a few times. Its cognate antigen is unknown. Treatment noted: approximately 9-day PBMC culture with coronavirus spike peptide pools or control peptides (ViraFEST assay). Sequenced with the Oncomine TCR Beta short-read assay was DNA taken from cultured CD4+ T cells. Investigators obtained genomic DNA by extraction from cultured CD4+ T cells. One entry per CDR3 protein, called by TCRdb with MiXCR from the PCR reads. The sample consists of about 19,000 distinct CDR3 sequences, over 40% of them appearing once.

The receptor comes from a human donor who had recovered from COVID-19. This rearrangement joins TRBV20-1 to TRBJ2-1, with 7 positions matching TRBD1. Sequenced material: CD4+ T cells from blood, cultured in vitro, taken after SARS-CoV-2 vaccination. The CDR3 bases are TGCAGTGCTAGAGGGGGGACAGATTCATATGAGCAGTTCTTC. It codes for CSARGGTDSYEQFF.